This T cell receptor beta chain was found in a study of blood T cell repertoires in COVID-19. Study summary: Italy, Spain and the United States were the sources of the convalescent and acute COVID-19 samples. Sources were T cells, B-cell-depleted T cells, or PBMCs; the material itself was cDNA or gDNA.

In the authors' workflow: Amplification of reference gene primers was used by the study to estimate nucleated cell counts. TCRdb's copy holds only in-frame clones and misses some; the assay was immunoSEQ multiplex PCR. The D gene and trimming were derived from the DNA, and the V and J assignments and clone size from that table. The table records about 150,000 clones, over 65% of them present only once. Sequenced sample: peripheral blood. The receptor's source is a man aged 80 or over with acute or convalescent COVID-19.

The CDR3 nucleotides read TGTGCCAGCAGGGGGACTGTCCAAGAGACCCAGTACTTC. Amino acids: CASRGTVQETQYF. The chain links TRBV11-3 to TRBJ2-5, with TRBD2 as a possible D gene (6 bases). Germline V lookup: CDR1 SGHNT, CDR2 YENEEA. The V and J ends lost 6 bases and 1 base respectively, with 9 bases between them. This CDR3 comprises 13 residues.